Following are 22 T cell receptor beta chains from one sample sequenced in a study of regulatory and conventional T cells in RAG deficiency. Blood CD4+ CD25-low CD127-high conventional T cells supplied the genomic DNA template. The repertoire was sequenced with immunoSEQ multiplex PCR; TCRdb's copy has only in-frame clones and lacks some. The table lists 40,000 to 55,000 clones, approximately 90% of them singletons. These same data were also listed under a study on regulatory T cells. That report adds: The primer mix had 52 TRBV and 13 TRBJ primers.

Sequencing was performed on CD4+ effector T cells sorted from blood. The receptors were sampled from a human donor in good health.

The chain is built from TRBV6-1 and TRBJ1-5; no clear D. Germline CDR1 MNHNS, CDR2 SASEGT. The CDR3 contains 14 residues. The V and J ends lost 5 bases and 2 bases respectively, with 10 bases between them. The CDR3, as DNA: TGTGCCAGCAGTCATAAGGAAGGCAATCAGCCCCAGCATTTT. Amino acids: CASSHKEGNQPQHF.

This chain connects TRBV19 to TRBJ2-5; possibly TRBD1 for D (5 bases). V lost 4 bases and J lost 5, with 14 bases in between. This CDR3 comprises 14 residues. The germline gives CDR1 LNHDA, CDR2 SQIVND (reference sequence). CDR3 coding DNA: TGTGCCAGTAGTACCCGACAGATAGGGGAGACCCAGTACTTC. This translates into CASSTRQIGETQYF.

The chain uses TRBV5-6 and TRBJ1-6; TRBD1 might be the D (5 bases). Germline assignment: CDR1 SGHDT and CDR2 YYEEEE. The CDR3 runs 16 residues. The ends were cut back, 0 bases at V and 0 bases at J, with 7 bases in the middle. This CDR3 is CASSLAGSSYNSPLHF. Written as DNA, the CDR3 is TGTGCCAGCAGCTTGGCAGGGAGCTCCTATAATTCACCCCTCCACTTT.

The V call is TRBV7-8, the J call TRBJ2-1; TRBD2 aligns across 10 bases. The CDR3 covers 15 residues. CDR1 SGHVS and CDR2 FQNEAQ come from the germline V gene. Germline trimming cut 1 base from V and 4 bases from J; bases unmatched to any gene: 1. CDR3 region: CASSLELAGYNEQFF. The CDR3 DNA reads as TGTGCCAGCAGCTTAGAACTAGCGGGATACAATGAGCAGTTCTTC.

The chain links TRBV27 to TRBJ1-1; D might be TRBD1 (6 bases). CDR1 MNHEY and CDR2 SMNVEV come from the germline V gene (reference sequence). This CDR3 is built from 13 residues. Trimming took 6 bases from V and 5 from J, leaving 13 bases between them. The CDR3 DNA reads TGTGCCAGCAGAATCTTGACAGGTACTGAAGCTTTCTTT. Its protein product is CASRILTGTEAFF.

V gene TRBV6-5 combines with J gene TRBJ2-2; tentatively, D is TRBD1 (6 bases). The ends were cut back, 7 bases at V and 0 bases at J, with 12 bases in the middle. The CDR3 runs to 15 residues. CDR1 MNHEY and CDR2 SVGAGI come from the germline V gene. CDR3 in DNA: TGTGCCAGCACCATGGGACAATCGAACACCGGGGAGCTGTTTTTT. Its protein product is CASTMGQSNTGELFF.

V and J are TRBV30 and TRBJ1-5, with no clear D. This CDR3 is 15 amino acids long. Trimming took 0 bases from V and 0 from J, leaving 9 bases between them. Germline V lookup: CDR1 GTSNPN, CDR2 SVGIG (reference sequence). The CDR3 DNA reads TGTGCCTGGAGTGTAGTGGCAGATAGCAATCAGCCCCAGCATTTT. Amino acids: CAWSVVADSNQPQHF.

The V gene is TRBV2, the J gene TRBJ2-2; D may correspond to TRBD1 or TRBD2 (7 bases each). The V end lost 6 bases, the J end lost 4 bases, and 18 bases lay between the germline ends. CDR1 and CDR2 (germline): SNHLY, FYNNEI. The CDR3 extends over 16 amino acids. The CDR3 sequence: CASSPGGAEITGELFF. CDR3 DNA: TGTGCCAGCAGCCCAGGGGGGGCAGAAATCACCGGGGAGCTGTTTTTT.

Comments on this clone: The sample holds other DNA sequences that translate to the same CDR3. V is TRBV18 and J is TRBJ1-5; D is unclear. The length of the CDR3 is 13 residues. Germline V lookup: CDR1 KGHSH, CDR2 LQKENI. V was shortened by 2 bases and J by 4 bases, with 6 bases between the two germline ends. CDR3 region: CASSPDRNQPQHF. The CDR3 coding sequence is TGTGCCAGCTCACCAGATCGAAATCAGCCCCAGCATTTT.

The chain carries TRBV5-1 and TRBJ2-1; 7 nucleotides agree with TRBD1. Trimming at V came to 0 bases and at J to 9 bases, leaving 3 bases not matched to a gene. CDR3 length: 13 residues. Germline V lookup: CDR1 SGHRS, CDR2 YFSETQ. CDR3 in amino acids: CASSLGDSIEQFF. The CDR3 DNA follows: TGCGCCAGCAGCTTGGGGGACAGTATTGAGCAGTTCTTC.

This chain joins TRBV18 and TRBJ2-5; 9 bases map to TRBD1. The germline V gene encodes CDR1 KGHSH and CDR2 LQKENI. Trimming removed 3 bases from V and 5 bases from J; junction bases left unmatched: 10. This CDR3 spans 16 amino acids. This CDR3 reads CASSPLPLTGGETQYF. The CDR3 DNA reads as TGTGCCAGCTCACCCCTTCCACTGACAGGGGGGGAGACCCAGTACTTC.

The genes are TRBV7-8 and TRBJ1-1, with D possibly matching TRBD1 (6 bases). Trimming removed 7 bases from V and 1 base from J, with 13 bases in between. This CDR3 is built from 14 residues. Germline assignment: CDR1 SGHVS and CDR2 FQNEAQ. The CDR3 spells CASTRGLGNTEAFF. CDR3 in DNA: TGTGCCAGCACCAGGGGCCTAGGGAACACTGAAGCTTTCTTT.

Turning to this clone: Germline is not matched at one junction end, which may reflect a read error. The chain employs TRBV7-9 and TRBJ2-5, with D possibly TRBD1 on 6 matching bases. Germline V lookup: CDR1 SEHNR, CDR2 FQNEAQ (reference sequence). The CDR3 sequence is 16 residues long. The CDR3 DNA sequence: TGTGCCAGCAGCTCCCAGGGGCAGGGGAACCAGGAGACCCAGTACTTC. It encodes CASSSQGQGNQETQYF.

The chain uses TRBV7-2 and TRBJ2-2; 12 nucleotides line up with TRBD2. Germline CDR1 reads SGHTA; CDR2 reads FQGNSA. V dropped 7 bases and J dropped 3; count of bases not matched to a gene: 9. There are 17 residues in the CDR3. The CDR3 here is CASTWPSGGAHTGELFF. CDR3 nucleotide sequence: TGTGCCAGCACCTGGCCTAGCGGGGGGGCCCACACCGGGGAGCTGTTTTTT.

The rearrangement links TRBV15 to TRBJ2-2; possibly TRBD2 for D (5 bases). Trimming took 6 bases from V and 5 from J, leaving 16 bases between them. The CDR3 has 15 residues. Germline V gives CDR1 LNHNV, CDR2 YYDKDF (reference sequence). The CDR3 DNA is TGTGCCACCAGTGCCACAACTAGTCCTACCGGGGAGCTGTTTTTT. Protein sequence: CATSATTSPTGELFF.

V gene TRBV6-6 combines with J gene TRBJ1-2; 7 positions match TRBD1. Germline CDR1 and CDR2: MNHNY and SVGAGI (reference sequence). With 6 bases clipped from V and 0 bases from J, the junction kept 4 bases outside the gene matches. There are 14 residues in the CDR3. The CDR3 sequence is CASRRDSTNYGYTF. The CDR3 bases are TGTGCCAGCAGACGGGACAGCACTAACTATGGCTACACCTTC.

The CDR3 sequence: CASSLADREYGYTF. The CDR3 region has the DNA TGTGCCAGCAGCTTAGCGGACAGGGAATATGGCTACACCTTC. The V gene is TRBV7-9, the J gene TRBJ1-2, with 8 bases that match TRBD1. Per germline, CDR1 SEHNR and CDR2 FQNEAQ (reference sequence). The CDR3 consists of 14 residues. Trimming cost V 0 bases and J 5 bases; bases outside gene matches: 2. Full variable domain (rest looked up from reference TRBV7-9 and TRBJ1-2): DTGVSQNPRHKITKRGQNVTFRCDPISEHNRLYWYRQTLGQGPEFLTYFQNEAQLEKSRLLSDRFSAERPKGSFSTLEIQRTEQGDSAMYLCASSLADREYGYTFGSGTRLTVV.

CDR3 residues: CASSPGVVGNYNEQFF. The CDR3 DNA is TGTGCCAGCAGTCCCGGAGTAGTAGGGAATTACAATGAGCAGTTCTTC. The chain couples TRBV27 to TRBJ2-1; D uncertain. The length of the CDR3 is 16 residues. Germline CDR1 and CDR2: MNHEY and SMNVEV (reference sequence). V lost 5 bases, J lost 4 bases, and 18 bases lay in between.

The chain employs TRBV28 and TRBJ2-2; 8 bases agree with TRBD1. Trimming cost V 6 bases and J 1 base; bases outside gene matches: 4. The V gene's germline CDR1 is MDHEN and CDR2 SYDVKM. The CDR3 covers 15 residues. The CDR3 reads CASRYGQGNTGELFF. The DNA of the CDR3 is TGTGCCAGCAGGTACGGACAGGGGAACACCGGGGAGCTGTTTTTT.

The gene calls are TRBV5-1 and TRBJ1-1; a weak D match, TRBD1 (5 bases). CDR1 SGHRS and CDR2 YFSETQ come from the germline V gene. The CDR3 length is 16 residues. Trimming cost V 4 bases and J 1 base, with 17 bases left between them. The CDR3 coding sequence is TGCGCCAGCAGCCCAGACAGCGCCATTAGGAACACTGAAGCTTTCTTT. Protein product: CASSPDSAIRNTEAFF.

This rearrangement joins TRBV7-9 to TRBJ2-1; D may be TRBD2 (6 bases). Per the germline V gene, CDR1 is SEHNR and CDR2 is FQNEAQ (reference sequence). V was clipped by 5 bases and J by 12 bases, with 20 bases between them. The CDR3 runs 14 residues. This chain's CDR3 is CASSPPASASGQFF. CDR3 DNA: TGTGCCAGCAGCCCCCCGGCTAGCGCCTCCGGGCAGTTCTTC.

The chain recombines TRBV6-5 with TRBJ2-2, with 9 bases aligning to TRBD1. The CDR3 covers 16 residues. Germline CDR1 reads MNHEY; CDR2 reads SVGAGI. V was clipped by 4 bases and J by 6 bases; unmatched bases: 9. CDR3 sequence reads: CASSSAGTGMSGELFF. The CDR3 region has the DNA TGTGCCAGCAGTTCCGCCGGGACAGGGATGTCCGGGGAGCTGTTTTTT.